Below, 5 T cell receptor beta chains from the same sample are listed, as sequenced in a study of cytomegalovirus exposure and HLA in healthy donors (TCRdb year 2017). Library preparation employed the immunoSEQ multiplex PCR assay. The multiplex PCR relied on a mix of 60 forward primers for TCR Vbeta segments and 13 reverse primers for TCR Jbeta segments. TCRdb mirrors the immuneACCESS table, restricted to in-frame sequences. Some clones are absent from its copies; in checked studies, under half trace to an unresolved V gene, and the reason for the others is unknown. The sample table shows 200,000 to 300,000 clones, and 78% are seen once. Under 0.6% of the sample is held by the ten biggest clonotypes. The sample was PBMCs. These receptors originate from a boy aged 5-17 years in good health and CMV-seronegative.

The chain employs TRBV15 and TRBJ2-5, with 7 bases fitting TRBD1. The CDR3 has 16 amino acids. Germline values: CDR1 LNHNV, CDR2 YYDKDF (reference sequence). The junction had 10 bases not matched to a gene; V was cut back by 2 bases and J by 4 bases. DNA of the CDR3: TGTGCCACCAGCAGACCAAATCCGGGACAGAGAGAGACCCAGTACTTC. Protein sequence: CATSRPNPGQRETQYF.

This clone was seen only a few times. This chain links TRBV5-1 with TRBJ1-1, with a possible D match to TRBD1 (6 bases). The CDR3 totals 16 residues. Trimming removed 1 base at V and 3 bases at J, with 16 bases between. Germline V gene sequence: CDR1 SGHRS, CDR2 YFSETQ. The CDR3 sequence: CASSLLRGPFDTEAFF. CDR3 nucleotide sequence: TGCGCCAGCAGCTTGCTCAGGGGCCCCTTTGACACTGAAGCTTTCTTT.

This rearrangement joins TRBV5-4 to TRBJ2-3, with 8 bases lining up with TRBD2. V shed 4 bases, J shed 4 bases, and the junction held 5 bases outside the gene matches. The CDR3 sequence is 14 residues long. Germline lookup yields CDR1 SGHNT and CDR2 YYREEE (reference sequence). Here the CDR3 DNA reads TGTGCCAGCAGCGTGGGACTAGTGCCAGATACGCAGTATTTT. Translated: CASSVGLVPDTQYF.

The chain joins TRBV6-6 to TRBJ2-5; no definite D call. The CDR3 contains 14 residues. Per the germline V gene, CDR1 is MNHNY and CDR2 is SVGAGI (reference sequence). V lost 5 bases to trimming and J lost 0 bases, with 10 bases between them. CDR3 loop: CASSLLRDQETQYF. CDR3 DNA sequence: TGTGCCAGCAGTCTCTTGCGAGACCAAGAGACCCAGTACTTC.

V gene TRBV6-7 combines with J gene TRBJ1-2; D is perhaps TRBD1 (6 bases). TRBV6-7 is sorted into the ORF group, with uncertain function. The CDR3 is 17 amino acids. Deletions cut 7 bases from V and 0 bases from J, with 21 bases between. In DNA, the CDR3 is TGTGCCAGCACCGGGACATGGGGCCCTTTTACTAACTATGGCTACACCTTC. As protein: CASTGTWGPFTNYGYTF.